A single sample gave rise to the 20 T cell receptor beta chains below, sequenced in a study of shared clonotypes between healthy human individuals. Some clones are missing from TCRdb's copy, which holds only in-frame ones; the method was immunoSEQ multiplex PCR. This sample has 980,000 or so clones; around 80% occur once, and the top ten carry approximately 1.5%. Sequences were obtained from memory CD4+ T cells sorted from blood. The subset was: CD45RA-negative fraction. The receptors were gathered from a man aged 18 to 30 in good health.

In regard to this clone: This sequence is one base from a far larger clone and is likely a read error. This chain joins TRBV7-2 and TRBJ2-7; 8 nucleotides align to TRBD1. Trimming took 5 bases from V and 1 from J; bases not matched to a gene: 1. The CDR3 loop spans 13 amino acids. From germline, CDR1 is SGHTA and CDR2 FQGNSA. This chain's CDR3 is CASSRTGSYEQYF. CDR3 sequence (DNA): TGTGCCAGCAGCCGGACAGGGTCCTACGAGCAGTACTTC. The whole variable domain, filled in from reference TRBV7-2 and TRBJ2-7, reads GAGVSQSPSNKVTEKGKDVELRCDPISGHTALYWYRQSLGQGLEFLIYFQGNSAPDKSGLPSDRFSAERTGGSVSTLTIQRTQQEDSAVYLCASSRTGSYEQYFGPGTRLTVT.

The J gene is TRBJ2-3, the V gene TRBV2; 9 bases fit TRBD2. V shed 6 bases, J shed 3 bases, and the junction held 4 bases outside the gene matches. CDR1 and CDR2 (germline): SNHLY, FYNNEI. This CDR3 is 14 amino acids long. CDR3 nucleotides: TGTGCCAGCAGGGGGACTAGCTTTACAGATACGCAGTATTTT. This gives the protein CASRGTSFTDTQYF.

The chain joins TRBV21-1 to TRBJ2-1; TRBD1 is taken as the D call from the table, unchecked against the DNA. TRBV21-1 is annotated as a pseudogene. The CDR3 has 15 residues. CDR3 region: CASSKGQGALNEQFF. In nucleotides, the CDR3 is TGTGCCAGCAGCAAGGGACAGGGGGCCCTTAATGAGCAGTTCTTC.

About this clone: Other DNA sequences from this sample encode an identical CDR3 as well. This rearrangement joins TRBV19 to TRBJ1-1; no definite D call. Germline CDR1 LNHDA, CDR2 SQIVND (reference sequence). There are 13 residues in the CDR3. The germline V and J ends were trimmed by 5 bases and 0 bases, with 7 bases remaining between them. CDR3 DNA: TGTGCCAGTAGTCCCACCCTGAACACTGAAGCTTTCTTT. This translates into CASSPTLNTEAFF.

The chain carries TRBV7-9 and TRBJ2-7, with D tentatively TRBD1 (6 bases). Between the trimmed V and J ends, which lost 4 bases and 6 bases, there was a span of 10 bases. Per the germline V gene, CDR1 is SEHNR and CDR2 is FQNEAQ (reference sequence). This CDR3 is 12 amino acids long. The CDR3, as DNA: TGTGCCAGCAGCTCCCAGGGGTCCGAGCAGTACTTC. Protein sequence: CASSSQGSEQYF.

The chain combines TRBV5-1 with TRBJ1-1; 9 nucleotides align to TRBD1. The ends lost 4 bases at V and 3 bases at J; junction bases unmatched: 10. The length of the CDR3 is 16 residues. Germline V gives CDR1 SGHRS, CDR2 YFSETQ. The CDR3 sequence: CASSRAGTGGYTEAFF. As DNA, the CDR3 is TGCGCCAGCAGCCGAGCCGGAACAGGGGGCTACACTGAAGCTTTCTTT.

This sequence joins TRBV12-1 and TRBJ2-5; the D segment call TRBD2 is taken from the table without a DNA check. TRBV12-1 is termed a pseudogene. The CDR3 consists of 14 residues. CDR3 region: CASSFTTRKETQYF. The CDR3 bases are TGTGCCAGCAGCTTCACGACTAGGAAAGAGACCCAGTACTTC.

The V gene is TRBV5-1, the J gene TRBJ1-1, with D tentatively TRBD1 (5 bases). Germline V lookup: CDR1 SGHRS, CDR2 YFSETQ. The CDR3 length is 14 residues. V lost 4 bases, J lost 2 bases, and 12 bases lay in between. The CDR3 DNA follows: TGCGCCAGCAGCAGGGACGGTGATAACACTGAAGCTTTCTTT. Residues: CASSRDGDNTEAFF.

This sequence joins TRBV9 and TRBJ1-6; D unresolved. CDR1 is SGDLS and CDR2 is YYNGEE in the germline V gene. V lost 0 bases and J 7 bases, leaving 11 bases between the germline ends. The CDR3 extends over 15 amino acids. This CDR3 reads CASSVEAMGNSPLHF. Here the CDR3 DNA reads TGTGCCAGCAGCGTAGAGGCCATGGGGAATTCACCCCTCCACTTT. The full variable domain, completed using reference TRBV9 and TRBJ1-6, is DSGVTQTPKHLITATGQRVTLRCSPRSGDLSVYWYQQSLDQGLQFLIQYYNGEERAKGNILERFSAQQFPDLHSELNLSSLELGDSALYFCASSVEAMGNSPLHFGNGTRLTVT.

This clone has a single count. The chain uses TRBV5-4 and TRBJ2-3, with no clear D. CDR1 is SGHNT and CDR2 is YYREEE in the germline V gene (reference sequence). This CDR3 has 13 residues. V dropped 3 bases and J dropped 7 bases, with 12 bases sitting between them. CDR3 in amino acids: CASSSDPRYTQYF. As DNA, the CDR3 is TGTGCCAGCAGCTCCGACCCCCGCTATACGCAGTATTTT. Supplemented by reference TRBV5-4 and TRBJ2-3, the full variable domain reads ETGVTQSPTHLIKTRGQQVTLRCSSQSGHNTVSWYQQALGQGPQFIFQYYREEENGRGNFPPRFSGLQFPNYSSELNVNALELDDSALYLCASSSDPRYTQYFGPGTRLTVL.

Turning to this clone: Additional DNA sequences in this sample encode the identical CDR3. This chain joins TRBV5-1 and TRBJ2-7; D unresolved. The CDR3 covers 13 residues. Trimming took 4 bases from V and 3 from J, leaving 11 bases between them. Germline-derived CDR1 and CDR2 are SGHRS and YFSETQ. CDR3 sequence (DNA): TGCGCCAGCAGCCTTTCACTCAACTACGAGCAGTACTTC. This translates into CASSLSLNYEQYF. Full variable domain (missing parts from reference TRBV5-1 and TRBJ2-7): KAGVTQTPRYLIKTRGQQVTLSCSPISGHRSVSWYQQTPGQGLQFLFEYFSETQRNKGNFPGRFSGRQFSNSRSEMNVSTLELGDSALYLCASSLSLNYEQYFGPGTRLTVT.

J is TRBJ2-7 and V is TRBV7-6, with D unclear. The V gene's germline CDR1 is SGHVS and CDR2 FNYEAQ. V was cut by 1 base and J by 3 bases, with 13 bases left in between. The CDR3 consists of 15 residues. The CDR3 loop reads CASSLGEVTHYEQYF. The CDR3 DNA follows: TGTGCCAGCAGCTTAGGAGAGGTGACACACTACGAGCAGTACTTC.

The genes are TRBV4-3 and TRBJ1-2; 7 bases fit TRBD1. The CDR3 is 16 amino acids. Per the germline V gene, CDR1 is LGHNA and CDR2 is YSLEER. Trimming at V came to 2 bases and at J to 5 bases, leaving 11 bases not matched to a gene. The DNA for the CDR3 is TGCGCCAGCAGCCAATACTCCAGGGACAGCAGTTATGGCTACACCTTC. Its translation: CASSQYSRDSSYGYTF.

The V gene is TRBV9, the J gene TRBJ2-7; 8 bases are a match to TRBD2. V shed 4 bases and J 6 bases; nucleotides not matched to a gene: 15. Germline V gives CDR1 SGDLS, CDR2 YYNGEE. This CDR3 is 16 amino acids long. The CDR3 region has the DNA TGTGCCAGCAGCACCCTCGGGGAAGCGGGAGTACTCGAGCAGTACTTC. Its translation is CASSTLGEAGVLEQYF.

The chain is built from TRBV7-3 and TRBJ2-7, with TRBD1 identical over 10 bases. Looked up from germline, CDR1 is SGHTA and CDR2 is FQGTGA. The J segment lost 7 bases and the V segment lost 5 bases, leaving 11 bases of the junction unmatched. The CDR3 has 15 residues. This chain's CDR3 is CASSPDRGRMGEQYF. The CDR3 region has the DNA TGTGCCAGCAGCCCTGACAGGGGGCGGATGGGGGAGCAGTACTTC.

The chain couples TRBV2 to TRBJ2-3; the match to TRBD2 covers 9 bases. J was trimmed by 5 bases and V by 6 bases; bases with no gene match: 9. Per the germline V gene, CDR1 is SNHLY and CDR2 is FYNNEI. This CDR3 comprises 15 residues. CDR3 amino acids: CASSGQSSGVDTQYF. As DNA, the CDR3 is TGTGCCAGCAGCGGTCAGTCTAGCGGGGTAGATACGCAGTATTTT. Combining the CDR3 with reference TRBV2 and TRBJ2-3 gives the whole variable domain EPEVTQTPSHQVTQMGQEVILRCVPISNHLYFYWYRQILGQKVEFLVSFYNNEISEKSEIFDDQFSVERPDGSNFTLKIRSTKLEDSAMYFCASSGQSSGVDTQYFGPGTRLTVL.

The chain is built from TRBV5-1 and TRBJ1-3, with D maybe TRBD1 (5 bases). The CDR3 runs 18 residues. Germline V lookup: CDR1 SGHRS, CDR2 YFSETQ. V lost 0 bases and J lost 2, with 18 bases in between. The DNA of the CDR3 is TGCGCCAGCAGCTTGGGGGGACTAGACTTTTCTACTGGAAACACCATATATTTT. Residues: CASSLGGLDFSTGNTIYF.

This sequence joins TRBV19 and TRBJ2-7; 9 bases are shared with TRBD1. Germline CDR1 LNHDA, CDR2 SQIVND (reference sequence). The CDR3 is made up of 17 amino acids. Losses at the gene ends were 1 base for V and 0 bases for J; bases not matched to a gene: 7. The CDR3: CASSIVPGTGNSYEQYF. The DNA for the CDR3 is TGTGCCAGTAGTATAGTTCCCGGGACAGGGAACTCCTACGAGCAGTACTTC.

This clone was picked up one time. The rearrangement links TRBV18 to TRBJ2-3; no definite D call. There are 13 residues in the CDR3. V lost 5 bases, J lost 5 bases, and 11 bases lay in between. The V gene's germline CDR1 is KGHSH and CDR2 LQKENI. The CDR3 DNA reads as TGTGCCAGCTCAGCCCCAGGAGAAGATACGCAGTATTTT. It codes for CASSAPGEDTQYF. The whole variable domain, filled in from reference TRBV18 and TRBJ2-3, reads NAGVMQNPRHLVRRRGQEARLRCSPMKGHSHVYWYRQLPEEGLKFMVYLQKENIIDESGMPKERFSAEFPKEGPSILRIQQVVRGDSAAYFCASSAPGEDTQYFGPGTRLTVL.

V usage is TRBV5-1 and J usage is TRBJ2-1; D call uncertain. With 7 bases removed from V and 5 bases from J, the gap between germline ends came to 10 bases. The length of the CDR3 is 12 residues. Germline-derived CDR1 and CDR2 are SGHRS and YFSETQ. DNA for the CDR3: TGCGCCAGCTCCCCAGCAAACAATGAGCAGTTCTTC. Translating gives CASSPANNEQFF.